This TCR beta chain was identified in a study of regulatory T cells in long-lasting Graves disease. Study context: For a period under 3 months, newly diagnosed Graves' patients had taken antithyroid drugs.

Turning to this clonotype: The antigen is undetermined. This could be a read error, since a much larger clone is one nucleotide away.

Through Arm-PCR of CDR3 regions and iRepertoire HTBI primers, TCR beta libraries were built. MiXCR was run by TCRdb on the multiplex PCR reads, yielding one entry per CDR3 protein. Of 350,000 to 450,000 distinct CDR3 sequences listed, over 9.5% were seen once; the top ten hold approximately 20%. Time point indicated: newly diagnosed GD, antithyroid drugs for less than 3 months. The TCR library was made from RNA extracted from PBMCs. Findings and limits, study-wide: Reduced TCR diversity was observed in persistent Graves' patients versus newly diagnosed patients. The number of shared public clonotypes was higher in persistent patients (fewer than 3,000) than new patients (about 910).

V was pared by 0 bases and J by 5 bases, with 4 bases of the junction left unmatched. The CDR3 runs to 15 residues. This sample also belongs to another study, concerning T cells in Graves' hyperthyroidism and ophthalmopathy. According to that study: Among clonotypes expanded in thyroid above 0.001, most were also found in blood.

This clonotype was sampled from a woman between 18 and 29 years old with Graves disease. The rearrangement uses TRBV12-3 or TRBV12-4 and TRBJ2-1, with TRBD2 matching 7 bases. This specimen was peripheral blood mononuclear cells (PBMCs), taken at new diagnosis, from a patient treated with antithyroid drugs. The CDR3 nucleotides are TGTGCCAGCAGTTTAGCGCTAGCGGACCACAATGAGCAGTTCTTC. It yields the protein CASSLALADHNEQFF.